Following are 18 T cell receptor beta chains from one sample sequenced in a study of T-cell memory formation after mild COVID-19. TCRdb recomputed calls from the 5' RACE reads with MiXCR, one row per CDR3 protein. The sample consists of some 330,000 distinct CDR3 sequences, around 21% of them appearing once. Sequencing used PBMCs or a T cell subset sorted from them (not recorded which). These receptors were obtained from an adult woman who had mild COVID-19 (a few samples of this study predate the infection). Cell type and time point are not known.

This clonotype has a handful of counts. This chain uses TRBV25-1 with TRBJ2-3, with D uncertain. Germline V gene data show CDR1 as MGHDK and CDR2 as SYGVNS. Deletions cut 2 bases from V and 0 bases from J, with 12 bases between. The CDR3 runs to 16 residues. The CDR3 reads CASSEIDWASTDTQYF. CDR3 bases: TGTGCCAGCAGTGAAATTGATTGGGCTAGCACAGATACGCAGTATTTT.

V is TRBV7-2 and J is TRBJ1-2; no firm D call. The CDR3 covers 11 residues. The germline V gene encodes CDR1 SGHTA and CDR2 FQGNSA. V shed 5 bases and J shed 7 bases, with 8 bases lying between them. This CDR3 is CASSAQAGYTF. Here the CDR3 DNA reads TGTGCCAGCAGCGCCCAGGCTGGCTACACCTTC.

This chain joins TRBV4-1 and TRBJ1-6; 7 nucleotides align to TRBD1. There are 15 residues in the CDR3. The V and J ends lost 2 bases and 7 bases, in that order; junction bases with no gene match: 5. In germline, CDR1 is MGHRA, CDR2 YSYEKL. CDR3 in amino acids: CASSQSTGTNSPLHF. CDR3 nucleotides: TGCGCCAGCAGCCAATCGACAGGGACGAATTCACCCCTCCACTTT.

The V gene is TRBV29-1, the J gene TRBJ2-3; perhaps TRBD2 as D (5 bases). CDR1 is SQVTM, CDR2 ANQGSEA, per germline. V dropped 4 bases and J dropped 6 bases, with 14 bases sitting between them. This CDR3 has 13 amino acids. CDR3 in amino acids: CSVGRGPGDTQYF. The CDR3 bases are TGCAGCGTTGGTCGTGGGCCGGGGGATACGCAGTATTTT.

This sequence joins TRBV10-3 and TRBJ1-2, with D possibly being TRBD1 (6 bases). Germline V lookup: CDR1 ENHRY, CDR2 SYGVKD. The CDR3 extends over 13 amino acids. V was shortened by 11 bases and J by 8 bases, with 21 bases between the two germline ends. CDR3 sequence reads: CASSAGAQGGYTF. The DNA for the CDR3 is TGTGCCTCCTCAGCGGGGGCGCAAGGCGGCTACACCTTC.

The V gene is TRBV11-3, the J gene TRBJ2-1, with a weak D call TRBD2 (5 bases). Between the trimmed V and J ends, which lost 1 base and 7 bases, there was a span of 8 bases. The CDR3 is made up of 13 amino acids. Germline CDR1 and CDR2: SGHNT and YENEEA. The CDR3 DNA is TGTGCCAGCAGCTTAGTCGGGGTAAATGAGCAGTTCTTC. This sequence encodes CASSLVGVNEQFF.

The table lists this clonotype with a few counts. This sequence joins TRBV7-9 and TRBJ2-3, with a possible D match to TRBD2 (5 bases). The CDR3 contains 14 residues. The germline V gene encodes CDR1 SEHNR and CDR2 FQNEAQ (reference sequence). Trimming took 6 bases from V and 1 from J, leaving 11 bases between them. For the CDR3, the DNA is TGTGCCAGCAGTTCGGGATCGGGCACAGATACGCAGTATTTT. This gives the protein CASSSGSGTDTQYF.

This clonotype came up a few times. V usage is TRBV5-6 and J usage is TRBJ2-1; D remains unclear. With 2 bases removed from V and 13 bases from J, the gap between germline ends came to 7 bases. The germline gives CDR1 SGHDT, CDR2 YYEEEE. This CDR3 contains 10 residues. The CDR3 DNA reads TGTGCCAGCAGCTTTCCGGGCCAGTTCTTC. Residues: CASSFPGQFF.

This clonotype showed up just a few times. The chain carries TRBV20-1 and TRBJ1-2, with D unresolved. This CDR3 has 14 amino acids. From germline, CDR1 is DFQATT and CDR2 SNEGSKA (reference sequence). Trimming pared 3 bases from V and 1 base from J, leaving 12 bases between. CDR3 loop: CSARTTQLNYGYTF. CDR3 nucleotide sequence: TGCAGTGCTAGGACGACACAACTTAACTATGGCTACACCTTC.

This clonotype was seen more than once but under ten times. The V gene is TRBV5-1, the J gene TRBJ1-1; maybe TRBD1 (5 bases). This CDR3 spans 13 amino acids. Germline loops: CDR1 SGHRS, CDR2 YFSETQ. Trimming left V 0 bases short and J 7 bases short, with 10 bases between. This CDR3 reads CASSLARVGEAFF. Here the CDR3 DNA reads TGCGCCAGCAGCTTGGCCAGGGTTGGTGAAGCTTTCTTT.

This clonotype occurred many times. V usage is TRBV25-1 and J usage is TRBJ2-3, with D tentatively TRBD2 (6 bases). Per the germline V gene, CDR1 is MGHDK and CDR2 is SYGVNS. V was cut by 1 base and J by 0 bases, with 11 bases left in between. The CDR3 consists of 16 residues. CDR3 in DNA: TGTGCCAGCAGTGAATGGGCGGGATTTAGCACAGATACGCAGTATTTT. As protein: CASSEWAGFSTDTQYF.

The chain carries TRBV7-6 and TRBJ1-2; weak D call: TRBD1 (5 bases). With 3 bases removed from V and 4 bases from J, the gap between germline ends came to 9 bases. Looked up from germline, CDR1 is SGHVS and CDR2 is FNYEAQ. The CDR3 is made up of 13 amino acids. CDR3: CASSLTDGYGYTF. In nucleotides, the CDR3 is TGTGCCAGCAGCTTGACAGACGGCTATGGCTACACCTTC.

V gene TRBV20-1 combines with J gene TRBJ1-4; a possible D gene is TRBD1 (5 bases). CDR3 length equals 14 residues. Germline CDR1 DFQATT, CDR2 SNEGSKA (reference sequence). V lost 5 bases to trimming and J lost 7 bases, with 17 bases between them. The DNA for the CDR3 is TGCAGTGCTCCGCCCGGGACCGGGGGTGAAAAACTGTTTTTT. Protein product: CSAPPGTGGEKLFF.

This chain uses TRBV24-1 with TRBJ2-3; tentative D call: TRBD2 (5 bases). This CDR3 has 15 residues. The germline V and J ends were trimmed by 2 bases and 1 base, with 9 bases remaining between them. Germline V gene data show CDR1 as KGHDR and CDR2 as SFDVKD. CDR3 sequence: CATSDSRDRTDTQYF. CDR3 DNA: TGTGCCACCAGTGATTCCCGGGATCGCACAGATACGCAGTATTTT.

This clonotype showed up just once. The rearrangement joins TRBV29-1 to TRBJ2-5; 7 nucleotides match TRBD1. The V and J ends lost 8 bases and 4 bases, in that order; junction bases with no gene match: 7. The CDR3 consists of 12 residues. Germline V lookup: CDR1 SQVTM, CDR2 ANQGSEA. The CDR3 here is CSTRQGGETQYF. The CDR3 bases are TGCAGCACCCGACAGGGTGGAGAGACCCAGTACTTC.

This clonotype has more than one count but fewer than ten. Here the CDR3 reads CASLTSGADKQYF. The CDR3 DNA sequence: TGTGCCAGCCTGACTAGCGGGGCTGACAAGCAGTACTTC. V and J are TRBV25-1 and TRBJ2-7; 11 nucleotides align to TRBD2. V trimming: 8 bases; J trimming: 8 bases; junction bases outside the gene matches: 8. Germline V CDR1 and CDR2: MGHDK, SYGVNS. This CDR3 region has 13 residues.

The chain joins TRBV5-6 to TRBJ2-7, with a possible D match to TRBD2 (5 bases). V was shortened by 4 bases and J by 0 bases, with 17 bases between the two germline ends. CDR3 length equals 16 residues. Germline V gene sequence: CDR1 SGHDT, CDR2 YYEEEE. The CDR3 loop is CASSRGQRHLSYEQYF. The CDR3 DNA follows: TGTGCCAGCAGCCGCGGGCAGAGACACCTCTCCTACGAGCAGTACTTC. Combining the CDR3 with reference TRBV5-6 and TRBJ2-7 gives the whole variable domain DAGVTQSPTHLIKTRGQQVTLRCSPKSGHDTVSWYQQALGQGPQFIFQYYEEEERQRGNFPDRFSGHQFPNYSSELNVNALLLGDSALYLCASSRGQRHLSYEQYFGPGTRLTVT.

This clonotype was counted only a few times. This chain uses TRBV7-9 with TRBJ1-2; 12 positions agree with TRBD1. This CDR3 has 15 residues. Germline CDR1 and CDR2: SEHNR and FQNEAQ (reference sequence). With V trimmed by 5 bases and J by 7 bases, 8 bases remained unmatched. This CDR3 reads CASSPSGTGGIGYTF. DNA of the CDR3: TGTGCCAGCAGCCCGAGCGGGACAGGGGGCATTGGCTACACCTTC.